This TCR beta chain was recovered during a study of blood T cell repertoires in COVID-19. Across the study: The United States, Italy and Spain were the sources of the acute and convalescent COVID-19 samples.

Germline V CDR1 and CDR2: LNHNV, YYDKDF (reference sequence). The length of the CDR3 is 13 residues. Trimming shortened V by 3 bases and J by 4 bases, and 9 bases separated the two germline ends. Source study methods: How many nucleated cells were present was estimated from reference gene primer amplification. TCRdb keeps only in-frame clones here, not all; method: immunoSEQ multiplex PCR. That table furnishes V, J and clone size, whereas the DNA furnished D and trimming. This sample has approximately 210,000 clones; roughly 90% occur once, and the top ten carry 1.5% to 2%. The receptor was derived from a man in his forties or fifties with active or convalescent COVID-19. Sequenced input: peripheral blood. The V call is TRBV15, the J call TRBJ1-1, with D possibly being TRBD1 (5 bases). The CDR3 sequence: CATSSQGSTEAFF. The CDR3 coding sequence is TGTGCCACCAGCAGTCAGGGTTCCACTGAAGCTTTCTTT. The whole variable domain, filled in from reference TRBV15 and TRBJ1-1, reads DAMVIQNPRYQVTQFGKPVTLSCSQTLNHNVMYWYQQKSSQAPKLLFHYYDKDFNNEADTPDNFQSRRPNTSFCFLDIRSPGLGDTAMYLCATSSQGSTEAFFGQGTRLTVV.